This TCR beta chain was observed in a study of metastatic and nonmetastatic thyroid tumors. In the original processing: The authors used CDR3 differences across clinicopathological groups to build a distant-metastasis classifier for papillary thyroid cancer. Using MiXCR, TCRdb reanalyzed the PCR reads. These V and J calls originate from TCRdb's pipeline instead of the authors' own analysis. The sample yields about 17,000 clones, about 15% seen once. Germline loops: CDR1 MDHEN, CDR2 SYDVKM. The V end lost 6 bases, the J end lost 0 bases, and 9 bases lay between the germline ends. CDR3 length equals 13 residues. None of the patients had undergone any treatment ahead of thyroid surgery. Study-wide points: Across blood and tumor, TCR beta diversity in malignant thyroid tumors was reportedly significantly higher than in benign nodules.

This clone was seen at least ten times. Antigen: not known. The material sequenced was blood. V and J are TRBV28 and TRBJ2-7; D is uncertain. This sequence originates from a male donor with papillary thyroid cancer or a benign thyroid nodule (not recorded which). Some clones in this sample may be carry-over from other donors' samples. CDR3 in amino acids: CASSLSNSYEQYF. The CDR3 bases are TGTGCCAGCAGCTTGTCGAACTCCTACGAGCAGTACTTC.